This entry concerns a single T cell receptor beta chain. This CDR3 spans 16 amino acids. Germline-derived CDR1 and CDR2 are DFQATT and SNEGSKA (reference sequence). Between the trimmed V and J ends, which lost 3 bases and 1 base, there was a span of 18 bases. The data were taken from a study of T-cell reconstitution after alpha-beta-depleted transplantation in children. This sample's TCRbeta library carried unique molecular identifier barcodes. One entry per CDR3 protein results from TCRdb running MiXCR on the PCR reads. This repertoire shows about 640,000 distinct CDR3 sequences, roughly 15% found once; its top ten account for 1.1%.

This chain joins TRBV20-1 and TRBJ1-1; D gene unclear. The sample in question was PBMCs from the stem cell graft donor, obtained from the stem cell graft. The receptor's source is a human donor who donated a stem cell graft to a child with acute myeloid leukemia. The chain's CDR3 is CSASLPTRTTNTEAFF. The CDR3 DNA sequence: TGCAGTGCTAGCCTTCCAACGAGGACCACGAACACTGAAGCTTTCTTT.